This T cell receptor beta chain was recovered during a study of CD8+ T cells in alopecia areata. Whole-study findings and limits: Compared with mice, patients displayed less clear TCR sharing, possibly for HLA-related reasons. In scalp samples, resident alphabeta T cells of normal skin are also sequenced. For lesional scalp, especially alopecia totalis/universalis, clonality was higher than in normal scalp.

Collection of lesional scalp punch biopsies and peripheral blood was performed in alopecia areata patients. Reverse transcription of extracted RNA yielded cDNA, which provided the sequencing template. Sequencing used immunoSEQ multiplex PCR; TCRdb keeps in-frame clones, though not all of them. In the table there are about 130,000 clones, approximately 58% of which are singletons. About this clone itself: Its antigen is undetermined.

The source was CD4+ T cells sorted from blood, collected at week 0. The clonotype originates from a human donor with alopecia areata.

This chain's CDR3 is CASSLEQGDTEAFF. The CDR3 bases are TGTGCCAGCAGCTTGGAGCAGGGGGACACTGAAGCTTTCTTT. The chain joins TRBV5-6 to TRBJ1-1; TRBD1 matches 7 bases. CDR1 is SGHDT and CDR2 is YYEEEE in the germline V gene. Germline trimming cut 0 bases from V and 3 bases from J; bases unmatched to any gene: 2. The CDR3 has 14 amino acids.